This entry describes one T cell receptor beta chain. Enrolment of Seattle patients took place during active infection, and they were followed longitudinally. The data originate from a study of blood T cell repertoires in COVID-19. Study-wide background: Spain, Italy and the United States supplied samples that represented acute and convalescent COVID-19. PBMCs, B-cell-depleted T cells, or T cells provided the cDNA or gDNA that made up the material.

This CDR3 is 16 amino acids long. The germline V gene has CDR1 MGHRA and CDR2 YSYEKL. With V trimmed by 3 bases and J by 3 bases, 8 bases remained unmatched. Authors' processing steps: Amplification with reference gene primers provided the estimates of nucleated cell counts. Profiled with immunoSEQ multiplex PCR; TCRdb holds only in-frame clones, not every one. V, J and clone size reflect that table, while D and trimming were determined from the DNA. The table lists 130,000 or so clones, around nine tenths of them singletons. The genes are TRBV4-1 and TRBJ2-7; 10 bases align to TRBD1. Input material: peripheral blood. The sequence was obtained from a woman aged 65 to 85 with COVID-19, enrolled during active disease. CDR3 bases: TGCGCCAGCAGCCACGAGACAGGGGGCGCCGACTACGAGCAGTACTTC. Translating it yields CASSHETGGADYEQYF.